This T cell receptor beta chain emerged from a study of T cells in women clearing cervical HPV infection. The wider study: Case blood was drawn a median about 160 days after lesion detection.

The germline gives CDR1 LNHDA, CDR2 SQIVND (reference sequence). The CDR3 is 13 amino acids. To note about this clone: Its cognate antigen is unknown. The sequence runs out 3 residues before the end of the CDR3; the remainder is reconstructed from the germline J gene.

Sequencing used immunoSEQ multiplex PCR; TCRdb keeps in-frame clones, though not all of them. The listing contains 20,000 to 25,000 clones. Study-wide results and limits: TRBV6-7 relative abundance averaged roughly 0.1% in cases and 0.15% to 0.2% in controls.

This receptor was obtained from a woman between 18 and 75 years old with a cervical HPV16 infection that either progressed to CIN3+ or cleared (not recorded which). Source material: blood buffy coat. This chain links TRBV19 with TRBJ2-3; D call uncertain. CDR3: CASSRAGQETQYF. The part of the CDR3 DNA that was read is TGTGCCAGTAGTAGGGCAGGTCAAGAGACG.